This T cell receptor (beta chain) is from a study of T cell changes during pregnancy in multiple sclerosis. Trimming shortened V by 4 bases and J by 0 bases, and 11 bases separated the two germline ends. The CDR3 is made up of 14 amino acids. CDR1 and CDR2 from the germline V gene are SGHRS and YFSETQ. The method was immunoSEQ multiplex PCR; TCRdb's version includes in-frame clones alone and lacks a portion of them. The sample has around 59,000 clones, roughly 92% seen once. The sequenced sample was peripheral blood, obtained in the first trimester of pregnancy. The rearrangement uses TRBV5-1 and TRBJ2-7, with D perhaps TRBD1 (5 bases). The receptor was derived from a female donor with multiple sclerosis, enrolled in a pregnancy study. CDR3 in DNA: TGCGCCAGCAGCGGGCTGGGGCACTCCTACGAGCAGTACTTC. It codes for CASSGLGHSYEQYF.